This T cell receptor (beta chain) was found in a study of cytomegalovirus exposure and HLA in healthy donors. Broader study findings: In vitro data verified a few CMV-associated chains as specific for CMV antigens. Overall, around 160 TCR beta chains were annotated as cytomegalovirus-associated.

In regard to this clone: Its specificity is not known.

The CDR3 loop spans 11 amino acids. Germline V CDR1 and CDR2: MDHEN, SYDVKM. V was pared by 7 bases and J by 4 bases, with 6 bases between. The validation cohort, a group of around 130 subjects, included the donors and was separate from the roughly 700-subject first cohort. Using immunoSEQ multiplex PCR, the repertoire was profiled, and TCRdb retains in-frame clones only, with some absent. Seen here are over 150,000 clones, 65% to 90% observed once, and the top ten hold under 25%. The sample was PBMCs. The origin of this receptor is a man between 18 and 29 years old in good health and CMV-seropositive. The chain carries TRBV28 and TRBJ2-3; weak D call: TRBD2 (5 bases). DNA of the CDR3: TGTGCCAGCACCGGGGCAGATACGCAGTATTTT. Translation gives CASTGADTQYF.